The sequence of this T cell receptor beta chain was determined in a study of shared clonotypes between healthy human individuals. Study summary: Donor composition was a couple of women and a few men, aged 18 to 49. Per-donor plates numbered three CD4 naive, three CD4 memory, two CD8 naive and one CD8 memory.

The authors split each subset's genomic DNA evenly across several immunoSEQ plates. TCRdb's table, derived via immunoSEQ multiplex PCR, lists solely in-frame clones and lacks some. Of approximately 710,000 clones detected, less than 95% appear once; the ten largest clones hold about 33%. General observations from the study: In contrast to clonotypes shared by all four donors, non-shared clonotypes had lower generation probabilities.

The CDR3 covers 14 residues. Germline-derived CDR1 and CDR2 are MDHEN and SYDVKM. The germline V and J ends were trimmed by 3 bases and 6 bases, with 14 bases remaining between them. About this clone: Its antigen is as yet unknown.

This sequence joins TRBV28 and TRBJ1-2; D is unresolved. The TCR was taken from a young man in good health. Some clones in this sample may be carry-over from other donors' samples. The sample was memory CD8+ T cells from PBMCs. This sample's subset: CD45RO+ cells pooled with CCR7-negative TemRA cells. This CDR3 is CASSLGQISDGYTF. DNA for the CDR3: TGTGCCAGCAGTTTGGGCCAGATCAGCGATGGCTACACCTTC.